This TCR beta chain is from a study of T cells in women clearing cervical HPV infection. Looking at the study overall: Blood came at first lesion visit for cases, post-clearance for controls.

Prevalent HPV16 infections were excluded; only incident single HPV16 infections included. On this clone itself: Its antigen is unknown. The read gets to within 3 residues of the CDR3 end, and the germline J gene fills in the rest.

Assay: immunoSEQ multiplex PCR; the TCRdb copy retains only in-frame clones and omits some. The sample holds roughly 34,000 clones. The CDR3 has 13 residues. The germline V gene has CDR1 MNHEY and CDR2 SVGEGT. Study-level points and caveats: T-cell numbers per sample were unknown and may explain richness differences. Effector/memory and HPV-specific T cells were not isolated, and association timing is unknown.

The V gene is TRBV6-2 or TRBV6-3, the J gene TRBJ2-4; D call uncertain. The specimen was blood buffy coat. The receptor comes from a woman between 18 and 69 years old with a cervical HPV16 infection that either progressed to CIN3+ or cleared (not recorded which). CDR3 loop: CASSLNEIYGQYF. The CDR3 DNA, read in part, is TGTGCCAGCAGCCTTAATGAGATCTATGGT.